This T cell receptor (beta chain) was sequenced for a study of T cell changes during pregnancy in multiple sclerosis. CDR1 is PRHDT, CDR2 FYEKMQ, per germline (reference sequence). This CDR3 has 15 residues. V was pared by 5 bases and J by 4 bases, with 5 bases of the junction left unmatched. Clones were read by immunoSEQ multiplex PCR, and TCRdb kept only the in-frame ones, dropping some. The sample holds tens of thousands of clones, around 92% seen once. The V and J genes are TRBV13 and TRBJ2-6; 7 nucleotides agree with TRBD2. The receptor comes from a female donor with multiple sclerosis, enrolled in a pregnancy study. This material consisted of peripheral blood, taken before pregnancy. The CDR3 DNA is TGTGCCAGCAGCCCCGGGGGGTCCGGGGCCAACGTCCTGACTTTC. This codes for CASSPGGSGANVLTF.